The clone carrying this TCR beta chain showed up just a few times. The target antigen is unknown. The study reverse transcribed the entire isolated RNA, so it sequenced expressed TCRB transcripts. Clones were sequenced by immunoSEQ multiplex PCR, and TCRdb holds only the in-frame ones, with some missing. The sample has about 650,000 clones, around 12% seen once. These data originate in a study of beta chain features in type 1 diabetes. Whole-study context: In age, gender and cell yields, patients were similar to healthy donors. Study-wide points: Shorter TCRB CDR3s, moderately but significantly so, marked every one of the four CD4+ subsets in Type 1 diabetes patients. The naive, central memory and Treg TCRB repertoires looked more alike in patients than they did in healthy donors.

The authors obtained over 98% purity in all sorted populations. The sequenced material came from naive CD4+ T cells from blood. This clonotype originated in a man aged 30-40 years with type 1 diabetes.

Written as DNA, the CDR3 is TGTGCCAGCAGCTTAGCTGGGATAACACCAGGGACCCAGTACTTC. Protein sequence: CASSLAGITPGTQYF. The chain links TRBV7-2 to TRBJ2-5, with no clear D. CDR3 size: 15 residues. Trimming pared 0 bases from V and 7 bases from J, leaving 15 bases between. Germline CDR1 reads SGHTA; CDR2 reads FQGNSA. The entire variable domain, with the rest obtained from reference TRBV7-2 and TRBJ2-5, is as follows: GAGVSQSPSNKVTEKGKDVELRCDPISGHTALYWYRQSLGQGLEFLIYFQGNSAPDKSGLPSDRFSAERTGGSVSTLTIQRTQQEDSAVYLCASSLAGITPGTQYFGPGTRLLVL.